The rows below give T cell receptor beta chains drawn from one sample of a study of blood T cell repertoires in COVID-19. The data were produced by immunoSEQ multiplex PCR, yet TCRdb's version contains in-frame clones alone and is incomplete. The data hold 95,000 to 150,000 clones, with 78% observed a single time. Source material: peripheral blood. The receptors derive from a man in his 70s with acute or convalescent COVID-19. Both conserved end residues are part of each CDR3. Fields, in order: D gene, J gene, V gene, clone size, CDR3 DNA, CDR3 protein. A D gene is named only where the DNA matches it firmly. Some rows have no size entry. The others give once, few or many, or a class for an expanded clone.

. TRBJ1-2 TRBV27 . TGTGCCAGCAGTTTTGACACCGACTATGGCTACACCTTC CASSFDTDYGYTF
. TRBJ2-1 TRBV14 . TGTGCCAGCGACTGGGGTAGCGGCGGTGAGCAGTTCTTC CASDWGSGGEQFF
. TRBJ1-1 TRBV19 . TGTGCCAGTAGTATTAGCCAGAAGGTAGCTTTCTTT CASSISQKVAFF
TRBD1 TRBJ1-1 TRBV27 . TGTGCCAGCACCAAGGGGACAGCCCTGAACACTGAAGCTTTCTTT CASTKGTALNTEAFF
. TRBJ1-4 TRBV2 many TGTGCCAGCATAATACAGGGAGCTAATGAAAAACTGTTTTTT CASIIQGANEKLFF
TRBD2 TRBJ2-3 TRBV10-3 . TGTGCCATCAGTGAGTCGCAGCTAGCGGGGGGTCGAGGTGCCGATACGCAGTATTTT CAISESQLAGGRGADTQYF
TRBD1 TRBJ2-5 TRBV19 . TGTGCCAGTAGTACCGACAGGGGGATACAAGAGACCCAGTACTTC CASSTDRGIQETQYF
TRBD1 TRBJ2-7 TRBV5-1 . TGCGCCAGCAGCTCAACCGGGACAGGCGGGCAGTACTTC CASSSTGTGGQYF
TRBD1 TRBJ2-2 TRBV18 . TGTGCCAGCTCACCACTCGGGACAGGGGCCGGGGAGCTGTTTTTT CASSPLGTGAGELFF
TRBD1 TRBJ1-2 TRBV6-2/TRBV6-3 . TGTGCCAGCAGTTACCCCGGGACAGGAGCCAGAGATGGTGGCTACACCTTC CASSYPGTGARDGGYTF
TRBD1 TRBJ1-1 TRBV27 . TGTGCCGTTCATCCGACAGGGTGGAACACTGAAGCTTTCTTT CAVHPTGWNTEAFF
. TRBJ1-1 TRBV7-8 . TGTGCCAGCAACGTTGGGGGGGCTACTGAAGCTTTCTTT CASNVGGATEAFF
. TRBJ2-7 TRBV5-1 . TGCGCCAGCAGGACTAGTACCACCCCCTACGAGCAGTACTTC CASRTSTTPYEQYF
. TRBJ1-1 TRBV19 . TGTGCCAGTAGTGCGCAGGCTGGGGCTTTCTTT CASSAQAGAFF
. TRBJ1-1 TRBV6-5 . TGTGCCAGCAGTTCCCACGGGACACAGAACACTGAAGCTTTCTTT CASSSHGTQNTEAFF
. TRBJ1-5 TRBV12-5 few TGTGCTAGTGACAAATCGGGGGGAGGGCAGCCCCAGCATTTT CASDKSGGGQPQHF
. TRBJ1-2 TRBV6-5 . TGTGCCAGCAGTTACACTATAAACAGGGAAGGATATGGCTACACCTTC CASSYTINREGYGYTF
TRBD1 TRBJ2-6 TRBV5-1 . TGCGCCAGCTTTCGTGACCGGGACAGGGGTCCCTCTGGGGCCAACGTCCTGACTTTC CASFRDRDRGPSGANVLTF
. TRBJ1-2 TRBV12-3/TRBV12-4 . TGTGCCAGCAGAAACGGACTGAACTATGGCTACACCTTC CASRNGLNYGYTF
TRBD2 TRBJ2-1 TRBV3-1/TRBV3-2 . TGTGCCAGCAGCCACTTGGGACTAGCTGTTCGCAATGAGCAGTTCTTC CASSHLGLAVRNEQFF
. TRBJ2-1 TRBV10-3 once TGTGCCATCAGTGAGTGGGGGGTAGGTAATGAGCAGTTCTTC CAISEWGVGNEQFF
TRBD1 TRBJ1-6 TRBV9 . TGTGCCAGCAGCCGAAGACAGGGAGGCGGCGGGGATTCACCCCTCCACTTT CASSRRQGGGGDSPLHF
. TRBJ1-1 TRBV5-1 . TGCGCCAGCAGCTTGGCCCCTAGCGTAGGGGGGGCAGGGGCTGAAGCTTTCTTT CASSLAPSVGGAGAEAFF
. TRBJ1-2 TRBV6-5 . TGTGCCAGCAGTCCCGGGAGCTATGGCTACACCTTC CASSPGSYGYTF
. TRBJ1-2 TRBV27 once TGTGCCAGCAGTTTAGGCGGGGGAGTGGGCTACACCTTC CASSLGGGVGYTF
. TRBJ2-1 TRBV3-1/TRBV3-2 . TGTGCCAGCAGCCCAGAGGCAGGGAGGTATAATGAGCAGTTCTTC CASSPEAGRYNEQFF
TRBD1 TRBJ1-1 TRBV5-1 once TGCGCCAGCAGCTTCGGACAGGGGAGGGCTGAAGCTTTCTTT CASSFGQGRAEAFF
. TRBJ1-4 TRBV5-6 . TGTGCCAGCAGCTTGGACATATCAACTAATGAAAAACTGTTTTTT CASSLDISTNEKLFF
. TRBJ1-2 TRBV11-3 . TGTGCCAGCAGCTTTGGGGGGGAGGTTGGCTACACCTTC CASSFGGEVGYTF
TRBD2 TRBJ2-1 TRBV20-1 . TGCAGTGCTAGTTCTTTGACTAGCGGGGCCCTGTACAATGAGCAGTTCTTC CSASSLTSGALYNEQFF
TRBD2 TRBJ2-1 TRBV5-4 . TGTGCCAGCAGCTTGGCTAGCGGGTATAATGAGCAGTTCTTC CASSLASGYNEQFF
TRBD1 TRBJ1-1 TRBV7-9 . TGTGCCAGCTCACACCGGGACAGGGAGACTGAAGCTTTCTTT CASSHRDRETEAFF
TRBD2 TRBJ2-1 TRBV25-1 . TGTGCCAGCAGTGACACAGCTAGCGGGGGTCTTTACAATGAGCAGTTCTTC CASSDTASGGLYNEQFF
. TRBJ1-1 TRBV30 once TGTGCCTGGAGCCAAGGGGGTGAAGCTTTCTTT CAWSQGGEAFF
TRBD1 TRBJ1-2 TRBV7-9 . TGTGCCAGCAGCTTAAAGTCAGGGGGCGGCTTTCATGGCTACACCTTC CASSLKSGGGFHGYTF
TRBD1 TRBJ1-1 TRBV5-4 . TGTGCCAGCAGCAGAGAACCGACAGGGGTGAACACTGAAGCTTTCTTT CASSREPTGVNTEAFF
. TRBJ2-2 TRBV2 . TGTGCCAGCAAGGAACGGGAGAACACCGGGGAGCTGTTTTTT CASKERENTGELFF
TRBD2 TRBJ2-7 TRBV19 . TGTGCCAGTAGTAATCGCGGGGGGCAACCCTACGAGCAGTACTTC CASSNRGGQPYEQYF
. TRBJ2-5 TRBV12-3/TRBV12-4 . TGTGCCAGCAGTCCGAATTCCGGGGAGACCCAGTACTTC CASSPNSGETQYF
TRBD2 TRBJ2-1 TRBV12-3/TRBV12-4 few TGTGCCAGCAGGGCGGGGGGGGCCGTGCGGCAGTTCTTC CASRAGGAVRQFF
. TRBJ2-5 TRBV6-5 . TGTGCCAGCACCCCCTGGACAAACCAAGAGACCCAGTACTTC CASTPWTNQETQYF
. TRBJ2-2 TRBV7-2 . TGTGCCAGCAGCTTACGATGGGGGGCGAACACCGGGGAGCTGTTTTTT CASSLRWGANTGELFF
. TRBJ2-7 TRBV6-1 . TGTGCCAGCAGTGAACAGGACACTTCCTACGAGCAGTACTTC CASSEQDTSYEQYF
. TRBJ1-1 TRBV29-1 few TGCAGCGTTGAAGAAGGCGGGGACACTGAAGCTTTCTTT CSVEEGGDTEAFF
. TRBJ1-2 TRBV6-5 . TGTGCCAGCAGCCGACCCACAGGCTATGGCTACACCTTC CASSRPTGYGYTF
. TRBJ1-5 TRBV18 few TGTGCCAGCTCACCGGTGACCAGCCCGGTAACGGGTCCGCCCCAGCATTTT CASSPVTSPVTGPPQHF
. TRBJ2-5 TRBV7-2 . TGTGCCAGCAGCATCCATGGCGGACTGCTTCAAGAGACCCAGTACTTC CASSIHGGLLQETQYF
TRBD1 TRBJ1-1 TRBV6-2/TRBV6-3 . TGTGCCAGCAGTTACGACAGGGGGAACACTGAAGCTTTCTTT CASSYDRGNTEAFF
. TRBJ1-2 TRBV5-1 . TGCGCCAGCAGTCCTATCGGGAGGGCGAACTATGGCTACACCTTC CASSPIGRANYGYTF
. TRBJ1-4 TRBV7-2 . TGTGCCAGCACCGCAGGGCCAACTAATGAAAAACTGTTTTTT CASTAGPTNEKLFF
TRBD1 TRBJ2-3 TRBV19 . TGTGCCAGTAGCCGCGCCGGGACAGGGGGTGTGGATACGCAGTATTTT CASSRAGTGGVDTQYF
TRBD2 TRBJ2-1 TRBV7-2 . TGTGCCAGTGGAGGACTAGCTTCCTACAATGAGCAGTTCTTC CASGGLASYNEQFF
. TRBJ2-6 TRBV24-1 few TGTGCCACCAGTGATACAACAGGGTCTGGGGCCAACGTCCTGACTTTC CATSDTTGSGANVLTF
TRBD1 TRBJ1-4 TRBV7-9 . TGTGCCAGCAGCCAGGGACAGGGGAGTGAAAAACTGTTTTTT CASSQGQGSEKLFF
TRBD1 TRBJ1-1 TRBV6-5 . TGTGCCAGCAGACGGACAGGGTCTGAAGCTTTCTTT CASRRTGSEAFF
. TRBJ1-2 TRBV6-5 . TGTGCCAGCAGTTCTCTGGGGGAGGGGTCTAGCTATGGCTACACCTTC CASSSLGEGSSYGYTF
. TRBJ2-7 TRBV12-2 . TGTGCAAGTCACGACGTCGACAGGGCATACGAGCAGTACTTC CASHDVDRAYEQYF